Below, one T cell receptor (beta chain) is given with its context. This sample is drawn from a study of OX40 agonist ivuxolimab in advanced cancers. CDR3 length equals 14 residues. J gave up 4 bases and V 5 bases, and 4 bases lay outside the gene matches. The V gene's germline CDR1 is MDHEN and CDR2 SYDVKM. TCRdb keeps only in-frame clones here, not all; method: immunoSEQ multiplex PCR. The sample shows about 150,000 clones, roughly 94% of them seen only once. The TCR sequence derives from an adult with an advanced solid tumor such as melanoma, head and neck, liver or kidney cancer. The source material was CD4+ or CD8+ T cells sorted from blood, sampled in a trial of the OX40 agonist ivuxolimab. This chain uses TRBV28 with TRBJ2-5; TRBD1 matches at 10 bases. The CDR3 nucleotides are TGTGCCAGCAGTCCCGGGACAGGGGTAGAGACCCAGTACTTC. This codes for CASSPGTGVETQYF.